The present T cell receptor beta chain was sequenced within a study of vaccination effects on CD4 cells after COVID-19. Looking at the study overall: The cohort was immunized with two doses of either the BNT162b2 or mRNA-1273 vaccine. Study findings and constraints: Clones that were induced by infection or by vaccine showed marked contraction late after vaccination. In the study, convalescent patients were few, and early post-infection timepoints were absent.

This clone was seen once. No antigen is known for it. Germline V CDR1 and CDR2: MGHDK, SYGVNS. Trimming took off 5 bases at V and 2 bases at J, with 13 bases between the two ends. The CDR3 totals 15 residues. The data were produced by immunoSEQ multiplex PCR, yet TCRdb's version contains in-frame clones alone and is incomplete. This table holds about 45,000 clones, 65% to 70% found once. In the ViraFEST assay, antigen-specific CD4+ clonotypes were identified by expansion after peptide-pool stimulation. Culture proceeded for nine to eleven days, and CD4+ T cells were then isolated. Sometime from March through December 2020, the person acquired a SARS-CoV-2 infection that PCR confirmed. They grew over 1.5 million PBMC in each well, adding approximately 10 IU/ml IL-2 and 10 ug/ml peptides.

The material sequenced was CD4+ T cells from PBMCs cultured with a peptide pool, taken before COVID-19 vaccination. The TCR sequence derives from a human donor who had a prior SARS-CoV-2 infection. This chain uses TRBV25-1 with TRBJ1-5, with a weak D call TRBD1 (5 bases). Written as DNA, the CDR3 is TGTGCCAGCAGTAGGGGTGGGGCAGGCAATCAGCCCCAGCATTTT. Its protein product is CASSRGGAGNQPQHF.